The text below deals with one T cell receptor (beta chain). These data originate in a study of CD8 T cells in Susac syndrome. RNA, at roughly 0.45 to 1 ug, was reverse transcribed with random hexamers. Amplification of TCR beta CDR3 was carried out by immunoSEQ multiplex PCR, which covered 54 Vbeta and 13 Jbeta segments. TCRdb ran MiXCR on the immunoSEQ multiplex PCR reads and lists one entry per CDR3 protein. The table records under 200,000 distinct CDR3 sequences, 85% to 95% of them present only once. This CDR3 spans 14 amino acids. Germline values: CDR1 MNHEY, CDR2 SMNVEV (reference sequence). Losses at the gene ends were 2 bases for V and 8 bases for J; bases not matched to a gene: 5. Patients with Susac syndrome met diagnostic criteria that were recently defined for definite or probable disease. Negative magnetic isolation gave CD8+ and CD4+ cells; FACS enriched CD8+ TEMRA.

Sequencing was carried out using CD4+ T cells from PBMCs. The origin of this receptor is a human donor with Susac syndrome. This rearrangement joins TRBV27 to TRBJ1-5; 8 bases agree with TRBD1. Written as DNA, the CDR3 is TGTGCCAGCAGTTTAGGGGACAGGACCGAGCCCCAGCATTTT. The encoded protein is CASSLGDRTEPQHF.